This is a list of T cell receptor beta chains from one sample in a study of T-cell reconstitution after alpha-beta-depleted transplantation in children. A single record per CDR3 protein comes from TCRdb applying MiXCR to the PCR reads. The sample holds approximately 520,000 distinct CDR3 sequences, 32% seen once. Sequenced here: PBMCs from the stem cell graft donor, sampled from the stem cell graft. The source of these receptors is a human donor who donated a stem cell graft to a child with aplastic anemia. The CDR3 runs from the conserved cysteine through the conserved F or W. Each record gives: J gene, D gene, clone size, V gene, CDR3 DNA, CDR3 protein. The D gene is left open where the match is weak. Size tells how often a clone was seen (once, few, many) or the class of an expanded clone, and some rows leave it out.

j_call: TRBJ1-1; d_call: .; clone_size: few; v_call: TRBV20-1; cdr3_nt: TGCAGTGCTAGAGTAATGGGCACGAACACTGAAGCTTTCTTT; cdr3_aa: CSARVMGTNTEAFF
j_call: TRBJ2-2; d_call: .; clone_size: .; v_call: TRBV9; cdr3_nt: TGTGCCAGCAGCGTTTTCAGAGGAACCGGGGAGCTGTTTTTT; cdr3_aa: CASSVFRGTGELFF
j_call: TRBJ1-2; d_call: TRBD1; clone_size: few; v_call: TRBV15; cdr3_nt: TGTGCCACCAGCAGAGATCCGGGACAGGGGGGTGGCTACACCTTC; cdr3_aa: CATSRDPGQGGGYTF
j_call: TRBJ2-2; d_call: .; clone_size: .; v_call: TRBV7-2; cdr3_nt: TGTGCCAGCAGCTTATGGTCGGAGGCCGGGGAGCTGTTTTTT; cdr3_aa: CASSLWSEAGELFF
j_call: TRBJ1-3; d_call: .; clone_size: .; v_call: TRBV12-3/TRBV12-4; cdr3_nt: TGTGCCAGCACCCGAGGAGGGGAGCGCTCTGGAAACACCATATATTTT; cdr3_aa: CASTRGGERSGNTIYF
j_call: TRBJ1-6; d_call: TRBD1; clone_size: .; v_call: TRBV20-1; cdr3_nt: TGCAGTGCTTTATCAGGGGGGTCCTATAATTCACCCCTCCACTTT; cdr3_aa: CSALSGGSYNSPLHF
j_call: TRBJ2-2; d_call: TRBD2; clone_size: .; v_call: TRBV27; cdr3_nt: TGTGCCAGCAGTTTGGCCGGGACTAGCGGGAGTTTAGCCACCGGGGAGCTGTTTTTT; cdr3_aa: CASSLAGTSGSLATGELFF
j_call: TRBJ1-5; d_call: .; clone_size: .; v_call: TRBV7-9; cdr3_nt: TGTGCCAGCAGCTTAGGAGGGTCTTATCAGCCCCAGCATTTT; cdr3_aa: CASSLGGSYQPQHF
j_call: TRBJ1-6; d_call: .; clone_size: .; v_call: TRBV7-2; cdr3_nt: TGTGCCAGCAAGGGACTGAATTCACCCCTCCACTTT; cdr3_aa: CASKGLNSPLHF
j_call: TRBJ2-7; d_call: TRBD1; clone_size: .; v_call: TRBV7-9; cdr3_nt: TGTGCCAGCAGCTCTACCGGGACAGGTTCTTCCGAGCAGTACTTC; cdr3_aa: CASSSTGTGSSEQYF
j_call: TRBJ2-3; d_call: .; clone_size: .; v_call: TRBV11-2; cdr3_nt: TGTGCCAGCAGCTTAGATCCGGGGAGTACGCAGTATTTT; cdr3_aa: CASSLDPGSTQYF
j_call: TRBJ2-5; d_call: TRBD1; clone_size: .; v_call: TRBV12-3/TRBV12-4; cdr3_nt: TGTGCCAGCAGGCCGACAGGGCAAGAGACCCAGTACTTC; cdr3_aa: CASRPTGQETQYF
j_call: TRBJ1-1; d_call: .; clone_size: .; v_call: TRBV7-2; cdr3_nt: TGTGCCAGCAGCTTCGGACAGCCGAACACTGAAGCTTTCTTT; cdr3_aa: CASSFGQPNTEAFF
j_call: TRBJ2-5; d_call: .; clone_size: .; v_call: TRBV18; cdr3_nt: TGTGCCAGCTCACCCAACAGACAAGAGACCCAGTACTTC; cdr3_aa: CASSPNRQETQYF
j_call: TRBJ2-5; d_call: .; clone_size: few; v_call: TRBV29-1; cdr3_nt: TGCAGCGTTGAAGTGGTAGAGGGGGAGACCCAGTACTTC; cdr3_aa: CSVEVVEGETQYF
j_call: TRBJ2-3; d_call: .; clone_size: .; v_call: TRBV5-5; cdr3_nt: TGTGCCAGCAGCCCCGGGCGTTGGGGGCAGTATTTT; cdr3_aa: CASSPGRWGQYF
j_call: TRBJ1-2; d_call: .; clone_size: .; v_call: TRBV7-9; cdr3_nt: TGTGCCAGCAGCTCCCCCCTTATGGGAGTCGGCTATGGCTACACCTTC; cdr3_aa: CASSSPLMGVGYGYTF
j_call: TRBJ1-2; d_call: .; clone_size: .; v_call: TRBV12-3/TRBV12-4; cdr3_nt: TGTGCCAGCAGTTATGCGGGATACGGCTACACCTTC; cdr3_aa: CASSYAGYGYTF
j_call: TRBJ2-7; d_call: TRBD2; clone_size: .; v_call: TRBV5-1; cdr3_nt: TGCGCCAGCAGCTTCTCAACTAGCGGGGAGCATTTGTACTTC; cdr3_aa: CASSFSTSGEHLYF
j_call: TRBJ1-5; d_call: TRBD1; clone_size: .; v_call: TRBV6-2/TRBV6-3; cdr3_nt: TGTGCCAGCAGTAAAGGACAGGGGTTAGAAGCCCAGCATTTT; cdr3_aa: CASSKGQGLEAQHF
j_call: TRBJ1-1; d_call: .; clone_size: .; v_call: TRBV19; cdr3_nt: TGTGCCAGTAACGAAGCCAGAGGCACTGAAGCTTTCTTT; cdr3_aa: CASNEARGTEAFF
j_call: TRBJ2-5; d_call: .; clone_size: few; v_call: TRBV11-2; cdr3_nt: TGTGCCAGCAGCCCGAGGGACGGTTACCAAGAGACCCAGTACTTC; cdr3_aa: CASSPRDGYQETQYF
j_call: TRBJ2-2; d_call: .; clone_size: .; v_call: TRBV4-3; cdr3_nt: TGCGCCAGCAGCCCCCTACGTTCTTCGGGCGGGGAGCTGTTTTTT; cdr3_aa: CASSPLRSSGGELFF
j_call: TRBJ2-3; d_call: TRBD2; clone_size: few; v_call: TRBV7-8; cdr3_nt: TGTGCCAGCAGCCCAATCCACCAGCGGGAGATGGAGAGCACAGATACGCAGTATTTT; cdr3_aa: CASSPIHQREMESTDTQYF
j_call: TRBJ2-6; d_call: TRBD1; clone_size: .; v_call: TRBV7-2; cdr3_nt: TGTGCCAGCAGCGTCGGGACAGGGATAACTGGGGCCAACGTCCTGACTTTC; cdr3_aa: CASSVGTGITGANVLTF
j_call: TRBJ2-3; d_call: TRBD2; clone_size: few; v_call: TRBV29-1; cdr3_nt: TGCAGCTTGGGACTAGCGGGAGGTACAGATACGCAGTATTTT; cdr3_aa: CSLGLAGGTDTQYF
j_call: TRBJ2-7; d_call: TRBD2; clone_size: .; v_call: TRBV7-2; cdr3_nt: TGTGCCAGCGCAGCGGGGACTAGCGGGAAATACGAGCAGTACTTC; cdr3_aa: CASAAGTSGKYEQYF
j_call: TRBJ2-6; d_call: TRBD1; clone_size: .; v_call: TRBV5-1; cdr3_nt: TGCGCCAGCAGAGGGACAGGGGGCGCTTCTGGGGCCAACGTCCTGACTTTC; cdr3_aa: CASRGTGGASGANVLTF
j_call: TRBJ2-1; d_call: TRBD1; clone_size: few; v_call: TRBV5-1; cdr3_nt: TGCGCCAGCAGCTTGGCCGCAACCGGGACAGGGTCGAATGAGCAGTTCTTC; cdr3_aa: CASSLAATGTGSNEQFF
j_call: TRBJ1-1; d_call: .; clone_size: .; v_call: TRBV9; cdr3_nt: TGTGCCAGCAGCGTAGGCGGGGTTGATACTGAAGCTTTCTTT; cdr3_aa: CASSVGGVDTEAFF
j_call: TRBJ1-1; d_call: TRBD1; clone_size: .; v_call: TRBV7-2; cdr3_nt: TGTGCCAGCAGTTCGGACAGGGTGACGACTTTCTTT; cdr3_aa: CASSSDRVTTFF
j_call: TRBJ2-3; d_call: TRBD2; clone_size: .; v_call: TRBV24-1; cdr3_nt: TGTGCCACCAGTGACCTCCATCGGACTAGCGGAGCACGGGATACGCAGTATTTT; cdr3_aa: CATSDLHRTSGARDTQYF
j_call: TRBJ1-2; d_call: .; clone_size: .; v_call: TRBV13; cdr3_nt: TGTGCCAGCAGCTTAGGCCGGGTGACAAGGGCTAACTATGGCTACACCTTC; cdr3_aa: CASSLGRVTRANYGYTF
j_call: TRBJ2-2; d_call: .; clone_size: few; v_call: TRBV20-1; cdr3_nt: TGCAGTGCTAGAGAAGGCGGGACGAACACCGGGGAGCTGTTTTTT; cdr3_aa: CSAREGGTNTGELFF
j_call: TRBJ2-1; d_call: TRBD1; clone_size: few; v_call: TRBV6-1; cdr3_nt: TGTGCCAGCAGTGCCAGGACAGGGAATTACAATGAGCAGTTCTTC; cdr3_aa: CASSARTGNYNEQFF
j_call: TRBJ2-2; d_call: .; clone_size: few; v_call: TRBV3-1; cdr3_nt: TGTGCCAGCAGCCAAGCCCACATTACCGGGGAGCTGTTTTTT; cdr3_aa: CASSQAHITGELFF
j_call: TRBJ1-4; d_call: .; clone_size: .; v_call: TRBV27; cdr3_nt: TGTGCCAGCAGTGTAAGAGAAGGCACTAATGAAAAACTGTTTTTT; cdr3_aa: CASSVREGTNEKLFF
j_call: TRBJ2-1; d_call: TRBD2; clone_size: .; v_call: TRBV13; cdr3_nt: TGTGCCAGCAGCTCCCGGACTAGCGGGAGTGTAGATGAGCAGTTCTTC; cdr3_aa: CASSSRTSGSVDEQFF
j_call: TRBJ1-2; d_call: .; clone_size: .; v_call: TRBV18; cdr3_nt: TGTGCCAGCTCACCAAAGGGGAACTATGGCTACACCTTC; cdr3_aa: CASSPKGNYGYTF
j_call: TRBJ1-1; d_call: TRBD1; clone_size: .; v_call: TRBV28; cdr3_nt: TGTGCCACAGCCTCAGACAGGGGTCGGTTATACACTGAAGCTTTCTTT; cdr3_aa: CATASDRGRLYTEAFF